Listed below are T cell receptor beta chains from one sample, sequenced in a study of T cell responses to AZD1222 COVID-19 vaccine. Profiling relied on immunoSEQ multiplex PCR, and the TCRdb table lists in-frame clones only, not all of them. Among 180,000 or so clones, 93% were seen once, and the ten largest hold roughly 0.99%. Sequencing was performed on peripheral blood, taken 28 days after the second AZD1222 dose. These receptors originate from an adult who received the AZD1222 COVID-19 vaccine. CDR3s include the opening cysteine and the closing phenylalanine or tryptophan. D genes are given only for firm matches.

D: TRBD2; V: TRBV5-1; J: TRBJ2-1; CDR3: CASSFRSGGYNEQFF
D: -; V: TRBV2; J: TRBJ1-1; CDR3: CASPSAGGETEAFF
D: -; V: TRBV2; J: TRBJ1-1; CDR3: CASSPQGVGNTEAFF
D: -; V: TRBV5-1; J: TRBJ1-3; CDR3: CASSLEAPGWSGNTIYF
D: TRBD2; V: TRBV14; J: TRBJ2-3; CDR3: CASSHGRGTDTQYF
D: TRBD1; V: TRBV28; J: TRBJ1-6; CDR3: CASSQTGDSPLHF
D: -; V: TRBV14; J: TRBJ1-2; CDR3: CASSQDSKIAYGYTF
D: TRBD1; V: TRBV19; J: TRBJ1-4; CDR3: CASSERTGNEKLFF
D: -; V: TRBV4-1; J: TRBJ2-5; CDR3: CASSQWSGQETQYF
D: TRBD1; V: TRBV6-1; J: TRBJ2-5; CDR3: CASSGLGTAQQETQYF
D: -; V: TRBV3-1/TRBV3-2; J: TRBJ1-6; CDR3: CASSQVNDNSPLHF
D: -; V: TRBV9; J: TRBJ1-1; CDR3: CASSFDRLNTEAFF